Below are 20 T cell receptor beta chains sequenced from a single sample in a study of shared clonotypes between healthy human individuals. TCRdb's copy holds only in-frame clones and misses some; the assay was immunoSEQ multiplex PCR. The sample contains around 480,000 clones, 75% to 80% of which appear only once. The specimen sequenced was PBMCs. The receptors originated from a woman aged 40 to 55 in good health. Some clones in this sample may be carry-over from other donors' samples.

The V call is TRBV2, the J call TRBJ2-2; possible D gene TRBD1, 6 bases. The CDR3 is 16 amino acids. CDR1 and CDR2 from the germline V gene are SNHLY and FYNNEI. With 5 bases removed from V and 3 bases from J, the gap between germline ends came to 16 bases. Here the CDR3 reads CASSPEGTTYTGELFF. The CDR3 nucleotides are TGTGCCAGCAGTCCAGAGGGGACAACCTACACCGGGGAGCTGTTTTTT.

The CDR3 DNA is TGTGCCAGCAGTCCCCCTGCGGGGTCCTACAATGAGCAGTTCTTC. Amino acids: CASSPPAGSYNEQFF. V usage is TRBV28 and J usage is TRBJ2-1; tentatively, D is TRBD2 (6 bases). The germline CDR1 and CDR2 sequences are MDHEN and SYDVKM. Trimming took 5 bases from V and 1 from J, leaving 12 bases between them. The CDR3 spans 15 residues. Together with reference TRBV28 and TRBJ2-1, the CDR3 gives the full variable domain: DVKVTQSSRYLVKRTGEKVFLECVQDMDHENMFWYRQDPGLGLRLIYFSYDVKMKEKGDIPEGYSVSREKKERFSLILESASTNQTSMYLCASSPPAGSYNEQFFGPGTRLTVL.

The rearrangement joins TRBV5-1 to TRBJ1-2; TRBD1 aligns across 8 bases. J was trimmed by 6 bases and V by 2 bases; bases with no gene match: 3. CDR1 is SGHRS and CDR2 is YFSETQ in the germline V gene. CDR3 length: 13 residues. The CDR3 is CASSLPTGDGYTF. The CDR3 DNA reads TGCGCCAGCAGCTTACCGACAGGGGATGGCTACACCTTC.

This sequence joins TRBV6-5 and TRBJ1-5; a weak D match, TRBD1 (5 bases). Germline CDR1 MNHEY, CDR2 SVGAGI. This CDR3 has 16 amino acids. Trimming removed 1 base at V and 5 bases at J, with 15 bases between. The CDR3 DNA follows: TGTGCCAGCAGTTACTATGGCTACACCAGGGATCAGCCCCAGCATTTT. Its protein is CASSYYGYTRDQPQHF.

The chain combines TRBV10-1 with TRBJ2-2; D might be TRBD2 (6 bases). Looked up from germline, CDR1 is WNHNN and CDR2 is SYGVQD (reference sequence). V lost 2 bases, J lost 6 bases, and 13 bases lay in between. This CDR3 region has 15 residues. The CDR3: CASSEETGVAGELFF. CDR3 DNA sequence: TGCGCCAGCAGTGAGGAGACGGGAGTGGCCGGGGAGCTGTTTTTT.

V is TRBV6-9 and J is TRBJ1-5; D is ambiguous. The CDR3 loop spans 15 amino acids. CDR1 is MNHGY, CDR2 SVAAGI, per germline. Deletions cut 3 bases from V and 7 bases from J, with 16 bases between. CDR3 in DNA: TGTGCCAGCAGTTACTGGGGTTCGAGTACCCAGCCCCAGCATTTT. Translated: CASSYWGSSTQPQHF.

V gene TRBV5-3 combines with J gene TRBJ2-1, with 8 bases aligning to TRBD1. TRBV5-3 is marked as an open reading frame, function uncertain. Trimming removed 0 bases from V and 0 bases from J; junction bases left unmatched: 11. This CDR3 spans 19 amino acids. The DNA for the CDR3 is TGTGCCAGAAGCTTGGGTACAGGGGGAGTTAAGGACTCCTACAATGAGCAGTTCTTC. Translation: CARSLGTGGVKDSYNEQFF.

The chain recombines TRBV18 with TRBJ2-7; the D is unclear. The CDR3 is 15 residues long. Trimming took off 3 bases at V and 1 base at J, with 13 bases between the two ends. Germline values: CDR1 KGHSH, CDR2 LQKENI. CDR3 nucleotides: TGTGCCAGCTCACCCGCGACTGCCCAATCCTACGAGCAGTACTTC. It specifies CASSPATAQSYEQYF.

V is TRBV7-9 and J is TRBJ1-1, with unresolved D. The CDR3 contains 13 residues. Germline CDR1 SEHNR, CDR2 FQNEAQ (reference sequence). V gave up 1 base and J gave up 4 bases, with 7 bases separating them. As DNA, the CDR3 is TGTGCCAGCAGCTTAGACCGGACCACTGAAGCTTTCTTT. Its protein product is CASSLDRTTEAFF.

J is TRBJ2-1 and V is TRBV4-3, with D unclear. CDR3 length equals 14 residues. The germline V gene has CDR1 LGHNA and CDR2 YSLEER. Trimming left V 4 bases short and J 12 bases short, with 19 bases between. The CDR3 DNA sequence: TGCGCCAGCAGCCGCTCCTCTGGTTCGGGTGTGCAGTTCTTC. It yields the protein CASSRSSGSGVQFF.

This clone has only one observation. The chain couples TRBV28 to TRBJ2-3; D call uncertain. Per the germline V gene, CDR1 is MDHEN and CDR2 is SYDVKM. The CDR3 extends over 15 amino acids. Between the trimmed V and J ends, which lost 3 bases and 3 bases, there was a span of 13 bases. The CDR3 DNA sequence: TGTGCCAGCAGTTTGGGATGGGGAATGACAGATACGCAGTATTTT. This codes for CASSLGWGMTDTQYF.

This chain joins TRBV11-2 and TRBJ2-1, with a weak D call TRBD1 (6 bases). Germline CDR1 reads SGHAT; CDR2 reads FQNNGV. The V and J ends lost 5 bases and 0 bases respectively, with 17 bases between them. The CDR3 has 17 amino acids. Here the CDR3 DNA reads TGTGCCAGCAGCCCGCGACAGGTTTTTAGCTCCTACAATGAGCAGTTCTTC. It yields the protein CASSPRQVFSSYNEQFF.

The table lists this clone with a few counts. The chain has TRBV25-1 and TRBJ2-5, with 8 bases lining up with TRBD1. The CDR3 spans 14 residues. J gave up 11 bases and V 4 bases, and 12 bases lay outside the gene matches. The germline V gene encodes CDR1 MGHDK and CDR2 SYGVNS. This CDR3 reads CASSGRWTGSVQYF. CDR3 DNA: TGTGCCAGCAGTGGAAGATGGACAGGGAGCGTGCAGTACTTC.

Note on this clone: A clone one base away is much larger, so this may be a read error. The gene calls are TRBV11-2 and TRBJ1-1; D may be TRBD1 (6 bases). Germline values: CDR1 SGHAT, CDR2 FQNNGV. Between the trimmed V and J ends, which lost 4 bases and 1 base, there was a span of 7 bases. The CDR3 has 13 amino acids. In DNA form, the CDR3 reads TGTGCCAGCAGCTCGACAGGGAACACTGAAGCTTTCTTT. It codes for CASSSTGNTEAFF.

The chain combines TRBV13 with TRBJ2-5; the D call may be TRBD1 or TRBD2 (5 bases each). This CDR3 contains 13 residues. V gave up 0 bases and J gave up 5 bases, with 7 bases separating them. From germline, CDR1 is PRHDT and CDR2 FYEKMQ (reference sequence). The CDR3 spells CASSLGWGETQYF. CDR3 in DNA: TGTGCCAGCAGCTTAGGTTGGGGGGAGACCCAGTACTTC.

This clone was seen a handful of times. As DNA, the CDR3 is TGTGCCAGCAGCGTCCACTACGAGCAGTACTTC. This sequence encodes CASSVHYEQYF. V is TRBV7-8 and J is TRBJ2-7; D gene unclear. CDR1 and CDR2 (germline): SGHVS, FQNEAQ. The CDR3 extends over 11 amino acids. V lost 5 bases, J lost 3 bases, and 5 bases lay in between.

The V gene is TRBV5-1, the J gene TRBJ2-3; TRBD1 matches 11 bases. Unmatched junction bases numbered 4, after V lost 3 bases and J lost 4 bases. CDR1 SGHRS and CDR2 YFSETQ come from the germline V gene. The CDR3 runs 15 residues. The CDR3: CASSWDRGFADTQYF. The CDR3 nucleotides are TGCGCCAGCAGCTGGGACAGGGGGTTTGCAGATACGCAGTATTTT.

This CDR3 is CASSPGTPQETQYF. CDR3 DNA sequence: TGTGCCAGCAGCCCAGGGACCCCCCAAGAGACCCAGTACTTC. V and J are TRBV7-2 and TRBJ2-5, with D possibly being TRBD1 or TRBD2 (5 bases each). In germline, CDR1 is SGHTA, CDR2 FQGNSA. CDR3 length: 14 residues. The germline V and J ends were trimmed by 5 bases and 1 base, with 11 bases remaining between them.

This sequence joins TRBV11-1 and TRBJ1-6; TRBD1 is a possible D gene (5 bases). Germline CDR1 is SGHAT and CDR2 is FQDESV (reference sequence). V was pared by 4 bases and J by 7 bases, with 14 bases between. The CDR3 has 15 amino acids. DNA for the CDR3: TGTGCCAGCAGCTCAGGGAGACCCTCAAATTCACCCCTCCACTTT. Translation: CASSSGRPSNSPLHF.

In DNA, the CDR3 is TGTGCCAGCAGCGCCCGACTAGCGGGGGCTCGCGCAGATACGCAGTATTTT. Encoded protein: CASSARLAGARADTQYF. V is TRBV11-2 and J is TRBJ2-3; the match to TRBD2 covers 12 bases. CDR1 is SGHAT, CDR2 FQNNGV, per germline. Unmatched junction bases numbered 10, after V lost 5 bases and J lost 4 bases. The CDR3 has 17 amino acids.